This TCR beta chain appears in the sequencing data of a study of T-cell reconstitution after alpha-beta-depleted transplantation in children. As to this clonotype: Its specificity is unknown.

This CDR3 spans 15 amino acids. CDR1 is LNHDA and CDR2 is SQIVND in the germline V gene (reference sequence). The ends lost 3 bases at V and 5 bases at J; junction bases unmatched: 8. Unique molecular identifiers featured in how the TCRbeta library was prepared. Using its own MiXCR run on the PCR reads, TCRdb lists one record per CDR3 protein. This sample carries almost 500,000 distinct CDR3 sequences, approximately 10% of them seen once, and the ten largest clones take about 2.1%. Findings and caveats of the study: Where alpha-beta T cells came from about two months after transplant was reportedly several hundred expanded graft clones.

This clonotype was obtained from a child between 2 and 9 years old with inherited bone marrow failure, due to receive a stem cell transplant. The source was PBMCs, collected before TCRalphabeta/CD19-depleted stem cell transplant. This chain uses TRBV19 with TRBJ2-3; 7 bases fit TRBD1. CDR3 residues: CASSIPTGSGDTQYF. The CDR3 nucleotides are TGTGCCAGTAGTATCCCGACAGGGTCCGGAGATACGCAGTATTTT.